The entry below describes one T cell receptor (beta chain). The CDR3 contains 14 residues. CDR1 and CDR2 (germline): SGHRS, YFSETQ. V lost 4 bases and J lost 5, with 12 bases in between. The sample is drawn from a study of blood T cell repertoires in COVID-19. The wider study: Sources were T cells, B-cell-depleted T cells, or PBMCs; the material itself was cDNA or gDNA.

The method was immunoSEQ multiplex PCR; TCRdb's version includes in-frame clones alone and lacks a portion of them. The repertoire consists of 300,000 to 450,000 clones, with about 89% occurring once and the leading ten covering about 9.4%. The chain is built from TRBV5-1 and TRBJ1-4; D gene uncertain. This TCR was sampled from a woman in her twenties or thirties with COVID-19, enrolled during active disease. The sequenced sample consisted of peripheral blood. The chain's CDR3 is CASSLGQINEKLFF. The CDR3 DNA sequence: TGCGCCAGCAGCCTTGGGCAGATAAATGAAAAACTGTTTTTT.